This is a list of T cell receptor beta chains from one sample in a study of esophageal squamous cell carcinoma tumors. MiXCR, applied by TCRdb to the 5' RACE reads, yields one record per CDR3 protein. The sample has about 5,400 distinct CDR3 sequences; around a fifth are singletons. Material for sequencing was tumor tissue. The receptors come from a man between 45 and 79 years old with esophageal squamous cell carcinoma. The CDR3 runs from the conserved cysteine through the conserved F or W. Fields, in order: J gene, clone size, V gene, CDR3 protein. Only part of the rows carry a size: once, few, many, or a class if the clone is expanded.

TRBJ2-4 medium-sized TRBV27 CASSLGQGANIQYF
TRBJ1-2 NA TRBV27 CASSQGRDYGYTF
TRBJ2-1 NA TRBV19 CASSIAGVRGGEQFF
TRBJ2-5 medium-sized TRBV14 CASSQVASLGETQYF
TRBJ1-3 many TRBV28 CASSFLRTGAGGNTIYF
TRBJ1-6 few TRBV6-1 CASSGIADSPLHF
TRBJ1-5 few TRBV27 CARHSSRGNQPQHF
TRBJ1-5 few TRBV6-5 CASSWTGEDQPQHF
TRBJ1-3 NA TRBV7-9 CATQTDGSGNTIYF
TRBJ2-1 NA TRBV27 CASSLRQSGTSGGNEQFF
TRBJ2-5 medium-sized TRBV27 CASTPHSGSKETQYF
TRBJ2-1 many TRBV7-3 CASSGLAGQNEQFF
TRBJ1-6 NA TRBV12-2 CASRLKFQGTSPLHF
TRBJ2-7 medium-sized TRBV6-1 CASSYEARQGYEQYF
TRBJ1-1 once TRBV28 CASRLLTGGGTEAFF
TRBJ1-1 medium-sized TRBV29-1 CSGSRNTEAFF
TRBJ1-2 NA TRBV6-5 CASSPPMRGYGYTF
TRBJ1-2 NA TRBV11-2 CASSFVQGGGYTF
TRBJ1-5 medium-sized TRBV6-1 CASRGRGDNQPQHF
TRBJ2-1 many TRBV20-1 CSARPYNEQFF
TRBJ1-2 few TRBV20-1 CSARNRERGDGDTF
TRBJ2-7 few TRBV6-5 CASGDPGRYEQYF
TRBJ1-5 many TRBV15 CATSRVQGQENQPQHF
TRBJ2-7 few TRBV11-2 CASSSFGVTSNYEQYF
TRBJ2-6 medium-sized TRBV9 CASSSARSGANVLTF
TRBJ1-5 NA TRBV19 CASRSPGQGTNQPQHF
TRBJ1-1 many TRBV20-1 CSARESRVDTEAFF
TRBJ2-1 medium-sized TRBV28 CASSPAGGDYNEQFF